This entry features one T cell receptor beta chain sequence. The antigen remains unidentified. The data were produced by immunoSEQ multiplex PCR, yet TCRdb's version contains in-frame clones alone and is incomplete. The data hold tens of thousands of clones, with approximately 81% observed a single time. These data belong to a study of OX40 agonist ivuxolimab in advanced cancers. Study context: Patients were treated with intravenous ivuxolimab, dosed at 0.01 to 10 mg/kg and infused every 2 weeks. Points from the study as a whole: Clonal expansion by week 6 occurred in CD4+ and CD8+ blood T cells (at 0.1 to 3.0 mg/kg). The expanded peripheral T cells' antigen specificity was not determined.

In germline, CDR1 is MNHEY, CDR2 SMNVEV (reference sequence). This CDR3 comprises 14 residues. Trimming at V came to 8 bases and at J to 7 bases, leaving 10 bases not matched to a gene. The chain links TRBV27 to TRBJ1-4, with 7 bases identical to TRBD1. The sequenced sample was CD4+ or CD8+ T cells sorted from blood, obtained in a trial of the OX40 agonist ivuxolimab. This receptor was taken from an adult with an advanced solid tumor such as melanoma, head and neck, liver or kidney cancer. In DNA form, the CDR3 reads TGTGCCAGCGCTAGAGGGGGCTTTAGTGAAAAACTGTTTTTT. This codes for CASARGGFSEKLFF.